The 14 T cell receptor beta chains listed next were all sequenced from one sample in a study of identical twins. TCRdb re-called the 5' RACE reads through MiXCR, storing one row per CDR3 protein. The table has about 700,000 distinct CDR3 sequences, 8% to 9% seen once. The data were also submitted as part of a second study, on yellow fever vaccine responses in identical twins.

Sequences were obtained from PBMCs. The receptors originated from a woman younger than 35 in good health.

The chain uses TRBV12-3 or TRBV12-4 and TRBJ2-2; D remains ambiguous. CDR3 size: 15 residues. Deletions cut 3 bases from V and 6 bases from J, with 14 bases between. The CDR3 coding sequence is TGTGCCAGCAGTTTTGGGAAGGGAAGGCCCGGGGAGCTGTTTTTT. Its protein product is CASSFGKGRPGELFF.

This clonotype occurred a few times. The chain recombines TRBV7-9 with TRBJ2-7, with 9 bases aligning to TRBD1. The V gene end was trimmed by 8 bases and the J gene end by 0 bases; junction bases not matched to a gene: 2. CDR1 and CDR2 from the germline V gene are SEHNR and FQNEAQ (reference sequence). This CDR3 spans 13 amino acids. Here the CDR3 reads CASWGQGSYEQYF. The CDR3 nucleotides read TGTGCCAGCTGGGGACAGGGCTCCTACGAGCAGTACTTC.

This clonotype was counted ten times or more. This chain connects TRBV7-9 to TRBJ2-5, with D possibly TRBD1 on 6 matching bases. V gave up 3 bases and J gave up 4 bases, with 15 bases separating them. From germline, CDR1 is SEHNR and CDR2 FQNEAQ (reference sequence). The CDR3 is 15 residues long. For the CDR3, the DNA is TGTGCCAGCAGCTTCGGGGCAGGGGAAGGAGAGACCCAGTACTTC. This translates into CASSFGAGEGETQYF.

CDR3 nucleotide sequence: TGTGCCAGCAGCTTTTGGAGCTCCTACAATGAGCAGTTCTTC. Protein product: CASSFWSSYNEQFF. V is TRBV11-2 and J is TRBJ2-1, with D unclear. From germline, CDR1 is SGHAT and CDR2 FQNNGV. The CDR3 has 14 residues. Between the trimmed V and J ends, which lost 3 bases and 0 bases, there was a span of 6 bases.

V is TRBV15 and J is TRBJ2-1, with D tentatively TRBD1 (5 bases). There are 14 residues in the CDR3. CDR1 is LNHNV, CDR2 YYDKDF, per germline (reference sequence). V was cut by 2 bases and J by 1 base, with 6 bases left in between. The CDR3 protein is CATSRSGSYNEQFF. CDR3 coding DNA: TGTGCCACCAGCAGATCAGGGTCCTACAATGAGCAGTTCTTC.

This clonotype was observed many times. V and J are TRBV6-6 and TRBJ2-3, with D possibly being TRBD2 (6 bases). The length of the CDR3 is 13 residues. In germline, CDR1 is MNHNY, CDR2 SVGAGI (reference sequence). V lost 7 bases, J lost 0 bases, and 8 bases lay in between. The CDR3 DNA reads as TGTGCCAGCAAGGCGGGAAGCACAGATACGCAGTATTTT. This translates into CASKAGSTDTQYF.

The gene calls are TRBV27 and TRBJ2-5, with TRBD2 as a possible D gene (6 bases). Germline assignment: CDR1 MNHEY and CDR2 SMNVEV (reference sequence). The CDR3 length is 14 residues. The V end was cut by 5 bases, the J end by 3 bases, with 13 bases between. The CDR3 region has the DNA TGTGCCAGCAGTGAGCGACTAGGGGAAGAGACCCAGTACTTC. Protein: CASSERLGEETQYF.

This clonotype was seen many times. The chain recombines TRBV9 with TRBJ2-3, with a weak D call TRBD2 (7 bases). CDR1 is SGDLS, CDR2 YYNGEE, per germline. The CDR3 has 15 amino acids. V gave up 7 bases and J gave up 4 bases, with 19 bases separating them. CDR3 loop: CASLYRGGGPDTQYF. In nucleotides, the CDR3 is TGTGCCAGCCTATACCGTGGGGGGGGCCCAGATACGCAGTATTTT.

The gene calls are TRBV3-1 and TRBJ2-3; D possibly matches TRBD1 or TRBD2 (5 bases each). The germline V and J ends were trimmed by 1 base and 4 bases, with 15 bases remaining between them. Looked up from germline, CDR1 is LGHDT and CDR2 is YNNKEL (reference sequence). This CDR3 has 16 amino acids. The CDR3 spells CASSQGPQLGADTQYF. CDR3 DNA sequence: TGTGCCAGCAGCCAAGGCCCGCAGTTGGGGGCAGATACGCAGTATTTT.

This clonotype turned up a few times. CDR3 protein: CAISGNGAPYNEQFF. DNA for the CDR3: TGTGCCATCAGTGGGAACGGGGCCCCCTACAATGAGCAGTTCTTC. This chain uses TRBV10-3 with TRBJ2-1, with D perhaps being TRBD1 or TRBD2 (5 bases each). The V gene lost 4 bases and the J gene lost 2 bases, with 12 bases spanning the gap. Germline loops: CDR1 ENHRY, CDR2 SYGVKD. There are 15 residues in the CDR3.

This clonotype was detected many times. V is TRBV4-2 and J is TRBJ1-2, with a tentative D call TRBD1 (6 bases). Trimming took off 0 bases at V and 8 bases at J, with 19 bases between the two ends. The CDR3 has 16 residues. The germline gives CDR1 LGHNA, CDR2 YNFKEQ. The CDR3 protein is CASSQEAVTGSGGYTF. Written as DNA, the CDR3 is TGTGCCAGCAGCCAAGAAGCTGTTACAGGGTCGGGAGGCTACACCTTC.

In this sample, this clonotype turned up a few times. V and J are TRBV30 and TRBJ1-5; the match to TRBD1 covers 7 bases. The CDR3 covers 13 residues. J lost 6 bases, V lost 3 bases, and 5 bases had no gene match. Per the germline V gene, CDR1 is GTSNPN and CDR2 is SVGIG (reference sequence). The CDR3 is CAWSPTGRQPQHF. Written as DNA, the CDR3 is TGTGCCTGGAGCCCGACAGGGCGTCAGCCCCAGCATTTT.

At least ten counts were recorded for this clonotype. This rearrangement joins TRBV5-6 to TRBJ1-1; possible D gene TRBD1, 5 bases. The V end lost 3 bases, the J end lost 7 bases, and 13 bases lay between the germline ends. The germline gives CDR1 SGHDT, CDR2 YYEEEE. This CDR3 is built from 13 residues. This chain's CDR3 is CASSWVGRYEAFF. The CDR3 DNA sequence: TGTGCCAGCAGCTGGGTGGGACGGTATGAAGCTTTCTTT.

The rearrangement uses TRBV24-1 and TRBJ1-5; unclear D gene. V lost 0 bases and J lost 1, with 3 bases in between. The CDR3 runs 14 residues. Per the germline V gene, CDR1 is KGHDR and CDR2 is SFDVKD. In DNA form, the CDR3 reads TGTGCCACCAGTGATTTGAACAGCAATCAGCCCCAGCATTTT. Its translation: CATSDLNSNQPQHF.